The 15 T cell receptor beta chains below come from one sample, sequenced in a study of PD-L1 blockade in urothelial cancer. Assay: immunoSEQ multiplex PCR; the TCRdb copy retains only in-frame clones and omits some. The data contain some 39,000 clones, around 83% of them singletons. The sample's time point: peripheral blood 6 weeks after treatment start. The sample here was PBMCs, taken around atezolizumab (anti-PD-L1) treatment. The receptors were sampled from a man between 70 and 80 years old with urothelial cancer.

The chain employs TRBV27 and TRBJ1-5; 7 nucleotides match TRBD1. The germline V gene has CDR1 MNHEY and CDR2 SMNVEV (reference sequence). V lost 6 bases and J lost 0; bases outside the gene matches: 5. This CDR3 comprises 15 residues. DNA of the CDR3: TGTGCCAGCAGGGCCGGGACAGTTAGCAATCAGCCCCAGCATTTT. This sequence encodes CASRAGTVSNQPQHF.

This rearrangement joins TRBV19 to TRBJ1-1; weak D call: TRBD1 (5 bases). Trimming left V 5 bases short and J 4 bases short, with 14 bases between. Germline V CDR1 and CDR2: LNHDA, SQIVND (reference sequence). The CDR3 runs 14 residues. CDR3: CASSVRRDGTEAFF. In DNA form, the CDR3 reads TGTGCCAGTAGTGTACGCAGGGATGGCACTGAAGCTTTCTTT.

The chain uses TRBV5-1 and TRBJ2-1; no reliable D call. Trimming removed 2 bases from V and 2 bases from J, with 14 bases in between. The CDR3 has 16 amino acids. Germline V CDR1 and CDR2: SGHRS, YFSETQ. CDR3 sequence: CASSFDSHPTYNEQFF. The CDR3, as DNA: TGCGCCAGCAGCTTCGACTCCCACCCCACCTACAATGAGCAGTTCTTC.

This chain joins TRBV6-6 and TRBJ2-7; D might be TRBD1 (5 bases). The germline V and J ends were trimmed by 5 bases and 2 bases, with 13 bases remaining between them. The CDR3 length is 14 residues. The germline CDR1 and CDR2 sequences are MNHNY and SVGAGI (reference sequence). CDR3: CASSRQRNPYEQYF. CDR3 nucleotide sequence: TGTGCCAGCAGTCGACAGAGGAATCCCTACGAGCAGTACTTC.

Here the CDR3 reads CASSTLTDRGGTEAFF. For the CDR3, the DNA is TGTGCCAGTAGTACTCTAACGGACAGGGGAGGCACTGAAGCTTTCTTT. The V gene is TRBV19, the J gene TRBJ1-1; 9 nucleotides line up with TRBD1. Germline V gives CDR1 LNHDA, CDR2 SQIVND (reference sequence). This CDR3 has 16 residues. V trimming: 4 bases; J trimming: 4 bases; junction bases outside the gene matches: 10.

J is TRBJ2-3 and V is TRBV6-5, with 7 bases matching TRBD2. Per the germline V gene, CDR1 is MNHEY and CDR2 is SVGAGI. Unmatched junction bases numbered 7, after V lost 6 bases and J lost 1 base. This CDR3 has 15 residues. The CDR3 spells CASSARAGRTDTQYF. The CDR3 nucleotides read TGTGCCAGCAGCGCTCGAGCGGGACGCACAGATACGCAGTATTTT.

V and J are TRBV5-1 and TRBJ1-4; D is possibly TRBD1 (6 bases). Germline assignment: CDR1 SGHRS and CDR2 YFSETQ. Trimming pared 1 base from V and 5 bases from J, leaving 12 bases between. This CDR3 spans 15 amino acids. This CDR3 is CASSLTGFINEKLFF. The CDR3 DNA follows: TGCGCCAGCAGCTTGACAGGGTTTATCAATGAAAAACTGTTTTTT.

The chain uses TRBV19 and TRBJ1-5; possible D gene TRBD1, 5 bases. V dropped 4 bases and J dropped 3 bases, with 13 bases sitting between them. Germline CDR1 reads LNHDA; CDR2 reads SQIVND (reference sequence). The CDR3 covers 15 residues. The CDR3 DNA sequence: TGTGCCAGTAGTAGATACAGGAAGGACAATCAGCCCCAGCATTTT. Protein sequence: CASSRYRKDNQPQHF.

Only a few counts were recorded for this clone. The CDR3 protein is CASSASLREGNEQFF. CDR3 in DNA: TGTGCCAGCAGCGCTTCTCTTAGGGAGGGGAATGAGCAGTTCTTC. The chain employs TRBV7-8 and TRBJ2-1; 7 bases are a match to TRBD2. CDR1 is SGHVS, CDR2 FQNEAQ, per germline. Trimming took 5 bases from V and 7 from J; bases not matched to a gene: 11. The CDR3 sequence is 15 residues long. Combining the CDR3 with reference TRBV7-8 and TRBJ2-1 gives the whole variable domain GAGVSQSPRYKVAKRGQDVALRCDPISGHVSLFWYQQALGQGPEFLTYFQNEAQLDKSGLPSDRFFAERPEGSVSTLKIQRTQQEDSAVYLCASSASLREGNEQFFGPGTRLTVL.

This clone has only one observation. The chain's CDR3 is CASSYSPRGRGTEAFF. CDR3 coding DNA: TGTGCCAGCAGTTACTCCCCTAGGGGGCGAGGGACTGAAGCTTTCTTT. The genes are TRBV6-5 and TRBJ1-1, with 7 bases aligning to TRBD1. Germline V gene data show CDR1 as MNHEY and CDR2 as SVGAGI. V was clipped by 0 bases and J by 5 bases; unmatched bases: 9. This CDR3 is 16 amino acids long.

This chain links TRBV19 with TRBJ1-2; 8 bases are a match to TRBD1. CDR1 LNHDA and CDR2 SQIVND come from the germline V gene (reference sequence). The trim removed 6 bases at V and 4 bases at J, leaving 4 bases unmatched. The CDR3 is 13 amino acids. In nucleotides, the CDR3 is TGTGCCAGTAGCCGGACAGGGACCTATGGCTACACCTTC. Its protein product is CASSRTGTYGYTF.

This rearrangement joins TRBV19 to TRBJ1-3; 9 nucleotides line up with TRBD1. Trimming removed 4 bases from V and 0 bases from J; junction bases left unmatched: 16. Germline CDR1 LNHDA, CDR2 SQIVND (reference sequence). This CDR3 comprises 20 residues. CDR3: CASSSGQGTPLRSSGNTIYF. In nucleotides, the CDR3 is TGTGCCAGTAGTAGTGGACAGGGGACGCCGCTCAGAAGCTCTGGAAACACCATATATTTT.

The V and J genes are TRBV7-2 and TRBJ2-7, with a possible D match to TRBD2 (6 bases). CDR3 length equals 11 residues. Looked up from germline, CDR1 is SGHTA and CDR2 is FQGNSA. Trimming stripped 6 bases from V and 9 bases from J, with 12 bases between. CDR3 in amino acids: CASSRDFRQYF. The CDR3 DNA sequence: TGTGCCAGCAGTCGGGACTTCAGGCAGTACTTC.

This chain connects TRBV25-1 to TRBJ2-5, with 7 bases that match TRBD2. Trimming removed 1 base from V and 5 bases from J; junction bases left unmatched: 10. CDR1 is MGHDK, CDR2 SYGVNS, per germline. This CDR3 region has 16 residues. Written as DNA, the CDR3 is TGTGCCAGCAGTGAATGGGGCGGCCCCGGGGGGGAGACCCAGTACTTC. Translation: CASSEWGGPGGETQYF.

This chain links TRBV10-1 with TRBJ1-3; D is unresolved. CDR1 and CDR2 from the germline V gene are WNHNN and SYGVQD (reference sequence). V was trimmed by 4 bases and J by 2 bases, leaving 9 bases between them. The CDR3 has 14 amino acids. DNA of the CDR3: TGCGCCAGCAGTGGCAACTATCCTGGAAACACCATATATTTT. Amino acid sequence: CASSGNYPGNTIYF.